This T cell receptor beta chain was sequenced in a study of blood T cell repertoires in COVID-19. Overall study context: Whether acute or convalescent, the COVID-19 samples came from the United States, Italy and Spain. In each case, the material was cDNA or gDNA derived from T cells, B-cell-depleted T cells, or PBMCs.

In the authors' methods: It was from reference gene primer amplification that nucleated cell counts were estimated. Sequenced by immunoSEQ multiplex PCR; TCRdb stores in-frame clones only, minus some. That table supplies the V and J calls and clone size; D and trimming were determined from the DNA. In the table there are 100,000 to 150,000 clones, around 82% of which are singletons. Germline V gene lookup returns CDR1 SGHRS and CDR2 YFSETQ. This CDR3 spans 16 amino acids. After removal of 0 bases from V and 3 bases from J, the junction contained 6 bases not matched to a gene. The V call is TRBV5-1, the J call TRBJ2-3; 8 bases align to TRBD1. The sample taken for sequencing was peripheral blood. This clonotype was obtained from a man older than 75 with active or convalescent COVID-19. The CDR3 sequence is CASSLVRTGPTDTQYF. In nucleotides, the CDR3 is TGCGCCAGCAGCTTGGTTAGGACAGGGCCGACAGATACGCAGTATTTT.